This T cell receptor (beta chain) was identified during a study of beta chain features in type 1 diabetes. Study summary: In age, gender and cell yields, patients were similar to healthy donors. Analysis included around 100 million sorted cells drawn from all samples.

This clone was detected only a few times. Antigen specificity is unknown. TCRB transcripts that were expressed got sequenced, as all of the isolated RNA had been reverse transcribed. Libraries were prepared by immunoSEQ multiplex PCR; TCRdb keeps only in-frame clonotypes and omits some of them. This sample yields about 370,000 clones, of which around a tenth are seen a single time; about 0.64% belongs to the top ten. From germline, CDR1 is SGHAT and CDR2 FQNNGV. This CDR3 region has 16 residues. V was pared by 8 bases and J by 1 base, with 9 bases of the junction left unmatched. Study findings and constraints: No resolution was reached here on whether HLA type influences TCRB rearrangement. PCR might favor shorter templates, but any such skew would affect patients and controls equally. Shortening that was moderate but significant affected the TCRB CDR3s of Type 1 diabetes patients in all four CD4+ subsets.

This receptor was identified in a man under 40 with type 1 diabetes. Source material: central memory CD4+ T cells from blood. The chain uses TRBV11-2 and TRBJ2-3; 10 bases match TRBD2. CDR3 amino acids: CASAGLAATGTDTQYF. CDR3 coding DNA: TGTGCCAGCGCCGGACTAGCGGCAACCGGCACAGATACGCAGTATTTT.